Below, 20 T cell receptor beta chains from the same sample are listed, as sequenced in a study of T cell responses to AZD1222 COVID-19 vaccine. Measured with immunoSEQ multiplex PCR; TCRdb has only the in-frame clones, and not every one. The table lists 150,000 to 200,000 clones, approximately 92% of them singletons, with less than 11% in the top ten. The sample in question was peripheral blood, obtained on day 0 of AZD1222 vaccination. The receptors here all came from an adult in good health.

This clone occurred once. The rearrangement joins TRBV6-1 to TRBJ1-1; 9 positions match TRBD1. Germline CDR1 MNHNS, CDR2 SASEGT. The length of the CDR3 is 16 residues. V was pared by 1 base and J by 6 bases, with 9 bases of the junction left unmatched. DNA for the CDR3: TGTGCCAGCAGTGAAGAGGGACAGGGTTTTTGGGCTGAAGCTTTCTTT. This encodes CASSEEGQGFWAEAFF.

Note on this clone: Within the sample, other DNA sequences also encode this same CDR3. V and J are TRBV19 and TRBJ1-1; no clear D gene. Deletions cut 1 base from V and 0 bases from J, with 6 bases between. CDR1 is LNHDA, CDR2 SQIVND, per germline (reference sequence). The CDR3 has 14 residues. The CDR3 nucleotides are TGTGCCAGTAGTATAGGGCAGTTGAACACTGAAGCTTTCTTT. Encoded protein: CASSIGQLNTEAFF.

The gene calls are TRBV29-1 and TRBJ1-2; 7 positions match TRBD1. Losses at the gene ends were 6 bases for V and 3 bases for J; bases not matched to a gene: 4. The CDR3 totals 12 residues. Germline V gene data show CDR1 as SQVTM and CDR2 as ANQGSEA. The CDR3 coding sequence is TGCAGCGTCCGACAGGGTGACTATGGCTACACCTTC. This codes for CSVRQGDYGYTF.

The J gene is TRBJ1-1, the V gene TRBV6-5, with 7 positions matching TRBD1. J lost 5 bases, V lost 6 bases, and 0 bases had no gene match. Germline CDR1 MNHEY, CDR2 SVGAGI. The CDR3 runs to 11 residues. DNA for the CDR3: TGTGCCAGCAGACAGGGGACTGAAGCTTTCTTT. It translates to CASRQGTEAFF.

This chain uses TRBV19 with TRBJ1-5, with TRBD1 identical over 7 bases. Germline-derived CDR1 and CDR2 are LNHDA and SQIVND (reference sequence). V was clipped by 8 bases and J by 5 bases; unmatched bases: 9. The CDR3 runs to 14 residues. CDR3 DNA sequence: TGTGCCAGTGACCCTAGACAGGGCCATCAGCCCCAGCATTTT. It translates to CASDPRQGHQPQHF.

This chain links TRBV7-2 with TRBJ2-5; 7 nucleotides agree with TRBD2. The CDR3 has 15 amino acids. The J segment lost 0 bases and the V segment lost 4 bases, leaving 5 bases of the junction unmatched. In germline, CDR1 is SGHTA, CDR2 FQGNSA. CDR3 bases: TGTGCCAGCAGCTCGTCACTAGCGTACCAAGAGACCCAGTACTTC. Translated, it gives CASSSSLAYQETQYF. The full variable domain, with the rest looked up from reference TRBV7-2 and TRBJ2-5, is GAGVSQSPSNKVTEKGKDVELRCDPISGHTALYWYRQSLGQGLEFLIYFQGNSAPDKSGLPSDRFSAERTGGSVSTLTIQRTQQEDSAVYLCASSSSLAYQETQYFGPGTRLLVL.

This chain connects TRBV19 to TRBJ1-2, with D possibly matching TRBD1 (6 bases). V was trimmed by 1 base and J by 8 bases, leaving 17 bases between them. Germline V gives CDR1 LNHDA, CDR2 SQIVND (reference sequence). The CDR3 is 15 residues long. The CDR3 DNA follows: TGTGCCAGTAGTATAGGCCCCGGGACAACACGCGGCTACACCTTC. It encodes CASSIGPGTTRGYTF. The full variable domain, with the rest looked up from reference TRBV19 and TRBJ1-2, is DGGITQSPKYLFRKEGQNVTLSCEQNLNHDAMYWYRQDPGQGLRLIYYSQIVNDFQKGDIAEGYSVSREKKESFPLTVTSAQKNPTAFYLCASSIGPGTTRGYTFGSGTRLTVV.

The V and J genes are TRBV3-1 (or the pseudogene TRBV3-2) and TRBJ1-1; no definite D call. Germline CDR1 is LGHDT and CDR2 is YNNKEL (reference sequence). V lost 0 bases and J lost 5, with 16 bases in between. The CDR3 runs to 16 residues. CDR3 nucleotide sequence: TGTGCCAGCAGCCAAGAAGAAACCACTTACGATACTGAAGCTTTCTTT. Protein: CASSQEETTYDTEAFF.

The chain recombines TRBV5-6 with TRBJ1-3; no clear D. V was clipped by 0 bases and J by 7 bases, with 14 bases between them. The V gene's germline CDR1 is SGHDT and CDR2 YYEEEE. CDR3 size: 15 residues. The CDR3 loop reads CASSLGFHNGNTIYF. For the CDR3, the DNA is TGTGCCAGCAGCTTGGGATTCCATAACGGGAACACCATATATTTT.

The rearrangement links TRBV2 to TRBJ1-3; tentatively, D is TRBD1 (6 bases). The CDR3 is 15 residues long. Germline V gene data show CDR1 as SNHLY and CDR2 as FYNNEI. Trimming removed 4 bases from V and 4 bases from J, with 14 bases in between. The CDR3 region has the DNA TGTGCCAGCAGTGGCGCGGCAGGGGCGGGAAACACCATATATTTT. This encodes CASSGAAGAGNTIYF.

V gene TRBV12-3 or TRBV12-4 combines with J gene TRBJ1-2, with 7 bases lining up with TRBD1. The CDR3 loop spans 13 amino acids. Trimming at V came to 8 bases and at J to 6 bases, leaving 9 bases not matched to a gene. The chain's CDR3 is CASGETGTDGYTF. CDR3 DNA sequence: TGTGCCAGCGGAGAGACAGGGACGGATGGCTACACCTTC.

DNA of the CDR3: TGTGCCAGTAGAAACAGGGGGTTCTACAATGAGCAGTTCTTC. Amino acids: CASRNRGFYNEQFF. The gene calls are TRBV19 and TRBJ2-1, with 8 bases fitting TRBD1. Looked up from germline, CDR1 is LNHDA and CDR2 is SQIVND (reference sequence). The CDR3 consists of 14 residues. With 6 bases clipped from V and 3 bases from J, the junction kept 4 bases outside the gene matches. Based on the CDR3 plus reference TRBV19 and TRBJ2-1, the full variable domain is DGGITQSPKYLFRKEGQNVTLSCEQNLNHDAMYWYRQDPGQGLRLIYYSQIVNDFQKGDIAEGYSVSREKKESFPLTVTSAQKNPTAFYLCASRNRGFYNEQFFGPGTRLTVL.

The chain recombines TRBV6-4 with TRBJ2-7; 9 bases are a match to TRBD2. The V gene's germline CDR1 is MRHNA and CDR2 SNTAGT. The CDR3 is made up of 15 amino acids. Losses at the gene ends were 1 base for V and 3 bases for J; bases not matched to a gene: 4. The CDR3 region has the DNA TGTGCCAGCAGTGACTTCCCTAGCGGGAACTACGAGCAGTACTTC. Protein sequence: CASSDFPSGNYEQYF.

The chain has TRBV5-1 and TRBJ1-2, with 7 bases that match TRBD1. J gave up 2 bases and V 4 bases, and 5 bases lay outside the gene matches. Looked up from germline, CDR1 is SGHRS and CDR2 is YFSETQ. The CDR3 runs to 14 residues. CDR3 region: CASSPPGQNYGYTF. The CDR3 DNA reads TGCGCCAGCAGCCCACCGGGACAGAACTATGGCTACACCTTC.

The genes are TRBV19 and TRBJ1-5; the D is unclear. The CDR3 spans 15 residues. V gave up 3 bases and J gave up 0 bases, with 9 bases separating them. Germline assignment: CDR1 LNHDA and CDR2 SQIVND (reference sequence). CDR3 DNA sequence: TGTGCCAGTAGTATCGGGATTTATAGCAATCAGCCCCAGCATTTT. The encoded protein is CASSIGIYSNQPQHF.

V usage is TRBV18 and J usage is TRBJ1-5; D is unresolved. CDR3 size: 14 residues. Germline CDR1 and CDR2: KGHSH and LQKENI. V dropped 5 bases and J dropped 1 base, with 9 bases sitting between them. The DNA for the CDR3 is TGTGCCAGCTCATCTTCGGACAGCAATCAGCCCCAGCATTTT. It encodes CASSSSDSNQPQHF. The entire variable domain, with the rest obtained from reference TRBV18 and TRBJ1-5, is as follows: NAGVMQNPRHLVRRRGQEARLRCSPMKGHSHVYWYRQLPEEGLKFMVYLQKENIIDESGMPKERFSAEFPKEGPSILRIQQVVRGDSAAYFCASSSSDSNQPQHFGDGTRLSIL.

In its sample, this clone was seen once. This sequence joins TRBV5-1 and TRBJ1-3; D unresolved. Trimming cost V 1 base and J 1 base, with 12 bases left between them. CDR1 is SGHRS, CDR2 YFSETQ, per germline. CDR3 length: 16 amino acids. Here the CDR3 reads CASSLLDTASGNTIYF. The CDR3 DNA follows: TGCGCCAGCAGCTTGCTGGATACAGCGTCTGGAAACACCATATATTTT.

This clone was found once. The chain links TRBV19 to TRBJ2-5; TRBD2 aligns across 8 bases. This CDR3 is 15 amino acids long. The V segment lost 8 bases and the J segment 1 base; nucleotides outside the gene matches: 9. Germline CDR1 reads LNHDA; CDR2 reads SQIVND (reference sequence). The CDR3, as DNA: TGTGCCAGTGGGGGAGCGGGGGCCTCCCAAGAGACCCAGTACTTC. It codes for CASGGAGASQETQYF.

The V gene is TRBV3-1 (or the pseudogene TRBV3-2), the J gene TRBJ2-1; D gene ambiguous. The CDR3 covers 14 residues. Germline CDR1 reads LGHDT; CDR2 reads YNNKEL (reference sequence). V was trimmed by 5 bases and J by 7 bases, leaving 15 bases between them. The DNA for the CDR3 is TGTGCCAGCAGCGCCACCCCCTCGGTGAATGAGCAGTTCTTC. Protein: CASSATPSVNEQFF.

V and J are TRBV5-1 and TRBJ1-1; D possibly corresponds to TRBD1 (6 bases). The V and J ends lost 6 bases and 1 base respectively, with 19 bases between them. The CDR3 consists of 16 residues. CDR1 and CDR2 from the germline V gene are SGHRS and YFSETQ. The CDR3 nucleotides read TGCGCCAGCATTCAAGCTTCAGGGGTAGGGAACACTGAAGCTTTCTTT. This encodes CASIQASGVGNTEAFF.